Below are 14 T cell receptor beta chains sequenced from a single sample in a study of Graves' ophthalmopathy and Graves' hyperthyroidism. RNA transcripts were the template, and TCR beta CDR3 regions were amplified from them. The library came from an HTBI-primed first-round RT-PCR and a second-round multiplex PCR. In TCRdb, the multiplex PCR reads were re-called with MiXCR into one record per CDR3 protein. The top ten hold around 9.8% of the sample, which has about 480,000 distinct CDR3 sequences, around an eighth seen once. The sequencing input was blood. The origin of the receptors is a woman in her twenties or thirties with Graves' ophthalmopathy.

Comment on this clonotype: A much bigger clone sits one base away, suggesting this may be a read error. This chain uses TRBV6-1 with TRBJ1-1; D not certain. The V end was cut by 0 bases, the J end by 1 base, with 15 bases between. The CDR3 spans 17 residues. Germline V gene sequence: CDR1 MNHNS, CDR2 SASEGT. This CDR3 is CASSEACWWSQNTEAFF. CDR3 sequence (DNA): TGTGCCAGCAGTGAAGCGTGTTGGTGGTCTCAGAACACTGAAGCTTTCTTT.

In its sample, this clonotype was seen many times. This rearrangement joins TRBV6-5 to TRBJ1-2; the D is unclear. Trimming took off 0 bases at V and 8 bases at J, with 10 bases between the two ends. CDR1 and CDR2 from the germline V gene are MNHEY and SVGAGI. The CDR3 sequence is 13 residues long. CDR3 protein: CASSYSDTAGYTF. CDR3 bases: TGTGCCAGCAGTTACTCCGACACGGCGGGCTACACCTTC.

This clonotype has ten or more counts. This chain links TRBV24-1 with TRBJ1-2; D possibly corresponds to TRBD1 (5 bases). V lost 3 bases and J lost 0, with 10 bases in between. The CDR3 sequence is 15 residues long. Germline-derived CDR1 and CDR2 are KGHDR and SFDVKD. CDR3 nucleotides: TGTGCCACCAGTGATCCGACGACAGCTAACTATGGCTACACCTTC. This sequence encodes CATSDPTTANYGYTF.

Only a few counts were recorded for this clonotype. Given a much more abundant clone one base away, this may be a read error. This chain joins TRBV3-1 and TRBJ1-1, with D uncertain. Germline V CDR1 and CDR2: LGHDT, YNNKEL (reference sequence). Trimming left V 0 bases short and J 4 bases short, with 12 bases between. CDR3 length: 15 residues. In DNA form, the CDR3 reads TGTGCCAGCAGCCAAGAGGTATTTATGAGCACTGAAGCTTTCTTT. Its protein product is CASSQEVFMSTEAFF. The whole variable domain, filled in from reference TRBV3-1 and TRBJ1-1, reads DTAVSQTPKYLVTQMGNDKSIKCEQNLGHDTMYWYKQDSKKFLKIMFSYNNKELIINETVPNRFSPKSPDKAHLNLHINSLELGDSAVYFCASSQEVFMSTEAFFGQGTRLTVV.

In this sample, this clonotype turned up many times. The CDR3 here is CASREGVEAFF. The CDR3 DNA sequence: TGCGCCAGCAGGGAGGGAGTTGAAGCTTTCTTT. This rearrangement joins TRBV5-1 to TRBJ1-1, with D unresolved. The CDR3 consists of 11 residues. Germline assignment: CDR1 SGHRS and CDR2 YFSETQ. The V end was cut by 5 bases, the J end by 7 bases, with 9 bases between.

V usage is TRBV28 and J usage is TRBJ1-2; 7 nucleotides align to TRBD1. After removal of 6 bases from V and 5 bases from J, the junction contained 9 bases not matched to a gene. The CDR3 is 14 residues long. Germline CDR1 MDHEN, CDR2 SYDVKM. CDR3 region: CASRELDRVYGYTF. The CDR3 coding sequence is TGTGCCAGCAGAGAACTCGACAGGGTGTATGGCTACACCTTC.

This clonotype was counted ten times or more. The gene calls are TRBV29-1 and TRBJ2-7; D assignment may be TRBD1 or TRBD2 (7 bases each). Looked up from germline, CDR1 is SQVTM and CDR2 is ANQGSEA. V lost 6 bases and J 0 bases, leaving 27 bases between the germline ends. The CDR3 has 18 amino acids. For the CDR3, the DNA is TGCAGCGTCCCGGGGGGACAGAAGGACTCCCTGAGCTCCTACGAGCAGTACTTC. Protein product: CSVPGGQKDSLSSYEQYF.

This clonotype has a count of ten or more. The CDR3 sequence is CASSLIPGQGSTEAFF. CDR3 DNA sequence: TGTGCCAGCAGCTTGATACCGGGACAGGGGAGCACTGAAGCTTTCTTT. The rearrangement joins TRBV11-1 to TRBJ1-1; 10 bases are a match to TRBD1. Germline V gene lookup returns CDR1 SGHAT and CDR2 FQDESV (reference sequence). V gave up 3 bases and J gave up 4 bases; unmatched junction bases: 8. The CDR3 runs 16 residues.

This clonotype was picked up many times. The V gene is TRBV2, the J gene TRBJ2-5; 7 positions match TRBD2. Germline V lookup: CDR1 SNHLY, CDR2 FYNNEI. The CDR3 covers 12 residues. The junction had 7 bases not matched to a gene; V was cut back by 6 bases and J by 9 bases. CDR3 nucleotide sequence: TGTGCCAGCAGCAATCCCCGGGGGGCCCAGTACTTC. Protein sequence: CASSNPRGAQYF.

This clonotype appeared many times. This chain uses TRBV2 with TRBJ1-1, with D perhaps matching TRBD1 (5 bases). The length of the CDR3 is 14 residues. The V gene lost 10 bases and the J gene lost 0 bases, with 15 bases spanning the gap. Germline CDR1 is SNHLY and CDR2 is FYNNEI. The CDR3 nucleotides are TGTGCCACGACATGGGAGGGGATGAACACTGAAGCTTTCTTT. Translation: CATTWEGMNTEAFF.

This clonotype appeared many times. The gene calls are TRBV19 and TRBJ2-6, with 8 bases that match TRBD1. With 3 bases clipped from V and 4 bases from J, the junction kept 8 bases outside the gene matches. Germline CDR1 is LNHDA and CDR2 is SQIVND (reference sequence). CDR3 length equals 17 residues. As DNA, the CDR3 is TGTGCCAGTAGTATGCGTAAACAGGGGGTAGGGGCCAACGTCCTGACTTTC. This sequence encodes CASSMRKQGVGANVLTF.

This clonotype was counted ten times or more. This rearrangement joins TRBV6-1 to TRBJ2-2; TRBD1 matches at 7 bases. Germline V lookup: CDR1 MNHNS, CDR2 SASEGT. V lost 6 bases, J lost 4 bases, and 8 bases stayed unmatched. The CDR3 is 15 residues long. The CDR3 nucleotides are TGTGCCAGCAGGCCTACAGGGGTAGGCACCGGGGAGCTGTTTTTT. This sequence encodes CASRPTGVGTGELFF.

Many counts were recorded for this clonotype. The chain carries TRBV30 and TRBJ1-1; weak D call: TRBD1 (5 bases). The germline V gene encodes CDR1 GTSNPN and CDR2 SVGIG (reference sequence). V was trimmed by 3 bases and J by 1 base, leaving 9 bases between them. There are 13 residues in the CDR3. The DNA for the CDR3 is TGTGCCTGGAGCGGGGGGTGGAACACTGAAGCTTTCTTT. Protein product: CAWSGGWNTEAFF.

The sample holds many counts of this clonotype. The rearrangement uses TRBV6-5 and TRBJ2-7, with D perhaps assigned TRBD1 or TRBD2 (5 bases each). The CDR3 totals 15 residues. V lost 0 bases to trimming and J lost 3 bases, with 12 bases between them. Germline V gene lookup returns CDR1 MNHEY and CDR2 SVGAGI. Written as DNA, the CDR3 is TGTGCCAGCAGTTACTCATCGGGACGGAGCTACGAGCAGTACTTC. Translation gives CASSYSSGRSYEQYF.